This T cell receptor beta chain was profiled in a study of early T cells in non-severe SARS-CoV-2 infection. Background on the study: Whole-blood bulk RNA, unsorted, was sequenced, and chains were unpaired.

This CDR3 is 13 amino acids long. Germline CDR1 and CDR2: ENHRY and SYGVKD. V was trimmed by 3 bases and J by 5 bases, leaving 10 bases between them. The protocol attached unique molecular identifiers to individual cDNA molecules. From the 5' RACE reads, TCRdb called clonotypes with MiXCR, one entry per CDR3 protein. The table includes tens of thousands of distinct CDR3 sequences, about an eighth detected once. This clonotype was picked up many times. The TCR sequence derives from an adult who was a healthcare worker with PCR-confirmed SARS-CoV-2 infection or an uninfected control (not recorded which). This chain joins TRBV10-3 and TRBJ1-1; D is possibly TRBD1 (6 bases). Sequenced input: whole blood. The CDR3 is CAISDGGGTEAFF. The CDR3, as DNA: TGTGCCATCAGTGATGGGGGCGGGACTGAAGCTTTCTTT.